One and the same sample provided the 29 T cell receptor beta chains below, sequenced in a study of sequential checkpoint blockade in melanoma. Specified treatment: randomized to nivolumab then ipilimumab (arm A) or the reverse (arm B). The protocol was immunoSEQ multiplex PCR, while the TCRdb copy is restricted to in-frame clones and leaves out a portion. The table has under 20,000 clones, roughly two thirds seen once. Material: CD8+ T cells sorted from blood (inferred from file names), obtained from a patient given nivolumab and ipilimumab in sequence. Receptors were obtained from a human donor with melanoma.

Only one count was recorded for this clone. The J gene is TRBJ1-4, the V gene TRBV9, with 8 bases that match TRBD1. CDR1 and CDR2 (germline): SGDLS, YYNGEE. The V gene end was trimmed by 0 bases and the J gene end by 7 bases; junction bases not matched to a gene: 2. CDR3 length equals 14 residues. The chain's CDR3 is CASSVAGGGEKLFF. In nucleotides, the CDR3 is TGTGCCAGCAGCGTAGCAGGGGGCGGTGAAAAACTGTTTTTT.

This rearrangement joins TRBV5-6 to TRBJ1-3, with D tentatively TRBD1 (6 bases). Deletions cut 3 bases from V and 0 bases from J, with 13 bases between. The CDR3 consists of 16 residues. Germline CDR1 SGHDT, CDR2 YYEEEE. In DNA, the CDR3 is TGTGCCAGCAGCTCGTGGACAGCTACCTCTGGAAACACCATATATTTT. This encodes CASSSWTATSGNTIYF.

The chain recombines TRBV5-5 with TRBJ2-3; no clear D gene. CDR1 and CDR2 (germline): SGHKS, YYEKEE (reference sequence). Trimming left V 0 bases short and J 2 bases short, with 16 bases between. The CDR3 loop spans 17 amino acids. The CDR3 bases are TGTGCCAGCAGCTTGGCAGAACGGCGAGGATACACAGATACGCAGTATTTT. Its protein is CASSLAERRGYTDTQYF.

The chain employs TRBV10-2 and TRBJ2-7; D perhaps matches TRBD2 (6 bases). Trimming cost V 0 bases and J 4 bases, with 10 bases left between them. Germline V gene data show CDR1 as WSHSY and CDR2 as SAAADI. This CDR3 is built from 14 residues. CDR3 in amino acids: CASSESGLGYEQYF. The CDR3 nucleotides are TGCGCCAGCAGTGAGTCGGGACTCGGGTACGAGCAGTACTTC.

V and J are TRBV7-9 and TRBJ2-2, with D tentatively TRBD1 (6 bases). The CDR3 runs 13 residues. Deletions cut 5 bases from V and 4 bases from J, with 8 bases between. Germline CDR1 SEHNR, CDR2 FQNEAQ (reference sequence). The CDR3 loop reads CASSQGTTGELFF. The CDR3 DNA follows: TGTGCCAGCAGCCAGGGGACCACCGGGGAGCTGTTTTTT.

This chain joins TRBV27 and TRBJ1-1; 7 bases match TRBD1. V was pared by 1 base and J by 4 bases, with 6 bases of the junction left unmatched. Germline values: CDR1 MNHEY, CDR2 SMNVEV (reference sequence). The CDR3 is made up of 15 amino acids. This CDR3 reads CASSLLDRVGTEAFF. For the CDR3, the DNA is TGTGCCAGCAGTTTATTAGACAGGGTAGGCACTGAAGCTTTCTTT.

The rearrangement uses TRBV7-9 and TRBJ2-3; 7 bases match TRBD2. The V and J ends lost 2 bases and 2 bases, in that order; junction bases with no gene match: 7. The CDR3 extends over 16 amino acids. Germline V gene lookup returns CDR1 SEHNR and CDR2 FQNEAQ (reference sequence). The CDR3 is CASSLLESGVTDTQYF. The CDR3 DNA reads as TGTGCCAGCAGCTTACTAGAAAGCGGGGTCACAGATACGCAGTATTTT. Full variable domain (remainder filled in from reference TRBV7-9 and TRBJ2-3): DTGVSQNPRHKITKRGQNVTFRCDPISEHNRLYWYRQTLGQGPEFLTYFQNEAQLEKSRLLSDRFSAERPKGSFSTLEIQRTEQGDSAMYLCASSLLESGVTDTQYFGPGTRLTVL.

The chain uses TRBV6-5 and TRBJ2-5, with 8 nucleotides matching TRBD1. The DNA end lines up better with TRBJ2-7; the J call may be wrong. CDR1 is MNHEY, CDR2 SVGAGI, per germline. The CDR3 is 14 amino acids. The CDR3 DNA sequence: TGTGCCAGCAGTACTTTCCAGGGGGCTTACGAGCAGTACTTC. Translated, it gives CASSTFQGAYEQYF.

The CDR3 here is CASSFGESYEQYF. DNA of the CDR3: TGTGCCAGCAGTTTCGGGGAATCCTACGAGCAGTACTTC. The genes are TRBV27 and TRBJ2-7, with a weak D call TRBD2 (5 bases). The length of the CDR3 is 13 residues. Germline V CDR1 and CDR2: MNHEY, SMNVEV (reference sequence). Trimming took 3 bases from V and 1 from J, leaving 7 bases between them.

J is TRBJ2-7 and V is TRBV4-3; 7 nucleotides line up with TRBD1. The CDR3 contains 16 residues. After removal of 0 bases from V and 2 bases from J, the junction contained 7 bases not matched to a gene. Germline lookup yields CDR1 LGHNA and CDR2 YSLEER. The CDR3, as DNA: TGCGCCAGCAGCCAAGAAGGGGGCAGGAGTACCTACGAGCAGTACTTC. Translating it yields CASSQEGGRSTYEQYF.

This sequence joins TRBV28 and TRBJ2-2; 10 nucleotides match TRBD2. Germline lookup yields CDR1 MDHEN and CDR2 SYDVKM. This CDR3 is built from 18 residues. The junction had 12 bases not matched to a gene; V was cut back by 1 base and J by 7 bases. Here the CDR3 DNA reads TGTGCCAGCAGTTTATCAGCTAGCGGGGGAATCCGAAACGGGGAGCTGTTTTTT. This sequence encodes CASSLSASGGIRNGELFF.

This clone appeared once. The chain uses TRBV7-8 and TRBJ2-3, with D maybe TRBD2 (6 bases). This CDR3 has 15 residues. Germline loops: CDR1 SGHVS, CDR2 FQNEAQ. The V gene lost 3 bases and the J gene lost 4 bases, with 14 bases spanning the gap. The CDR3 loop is CASSLGLGESDTQYF. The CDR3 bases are TGTGCCAGCAGCTTGGGACTGGGAGAGTCAGATACGCAGTATTTT.

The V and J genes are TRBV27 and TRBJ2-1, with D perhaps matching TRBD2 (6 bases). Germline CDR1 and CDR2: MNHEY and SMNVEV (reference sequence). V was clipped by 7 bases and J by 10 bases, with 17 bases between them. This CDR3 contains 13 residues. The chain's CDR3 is CASTGGGRQEQFF. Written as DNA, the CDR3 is TGTGCCAGCACTGGGGGAGGTCGACAGGAGCAGTTCTTC.

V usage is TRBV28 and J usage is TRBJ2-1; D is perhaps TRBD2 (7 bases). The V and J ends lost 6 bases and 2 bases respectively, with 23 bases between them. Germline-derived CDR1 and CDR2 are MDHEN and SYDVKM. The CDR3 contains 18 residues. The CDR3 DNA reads TGTGCCAGCAGCACCCTTGGGGGGCAGGGGAGGGCCTACAATGAGCAGTTCTTC. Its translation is CASSTLGGQGRAYNEQFF.

CDR3 protein: CASSLGQTLNTEAFF. CDR3 coding DNA: TGCGCCAGCAGCCTCGGACAGACTCTGAACACTGAAGCTTTCTTT. The rearrangement uses TRBV5-1 and TRBJ1-1; tentatively, D is TRBD1 (6 bases). The CDR3 contains 15 residues. Trimming shortened V by 4 bases and J by 0 bases, and 13 bases separated the two germline ends. Looked up from germline, CDR1 is SGHRS and CDR2 is YFSETQ.

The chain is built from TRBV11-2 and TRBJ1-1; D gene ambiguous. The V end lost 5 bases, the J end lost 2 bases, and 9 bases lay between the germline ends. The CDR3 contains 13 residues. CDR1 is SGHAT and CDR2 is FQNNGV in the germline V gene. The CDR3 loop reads CASSPTVNTEAFF. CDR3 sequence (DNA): TGTGCCAGCAGCCCTACAGTTAACACTGAAGCTTTCTTT.

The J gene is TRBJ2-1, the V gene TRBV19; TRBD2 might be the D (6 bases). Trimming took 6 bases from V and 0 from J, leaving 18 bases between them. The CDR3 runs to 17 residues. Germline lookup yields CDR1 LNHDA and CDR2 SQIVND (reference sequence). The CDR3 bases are TGTGCCAGTAGGGGATCAACGGGACTCCTCTCCTACAATGAGCAGTTCTTC. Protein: CASRGSTGLLSYNEQFF.

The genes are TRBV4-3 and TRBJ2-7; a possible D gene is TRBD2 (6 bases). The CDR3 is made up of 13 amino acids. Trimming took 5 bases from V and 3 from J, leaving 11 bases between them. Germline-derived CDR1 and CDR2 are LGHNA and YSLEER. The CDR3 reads CASSGAGSYEQYF. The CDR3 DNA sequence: TGCGCCAGCAGCGGGGCGGGGAGCTACGAGCAGTACTTC.

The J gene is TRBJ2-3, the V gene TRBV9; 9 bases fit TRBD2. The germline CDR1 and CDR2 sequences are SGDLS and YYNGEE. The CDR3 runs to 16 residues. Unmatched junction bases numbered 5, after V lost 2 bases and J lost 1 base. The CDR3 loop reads CASSVPLAGGTDTQYF. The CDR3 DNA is TGTGCCAGCAGCGTCCCGTTAGCGGGGGGCACAGATACGCAGTATTTT. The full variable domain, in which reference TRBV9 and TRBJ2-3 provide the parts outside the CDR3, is DSGVTQTPKHLITATGQRVTLRCSPRSGDLSVYWYQQSLDQGLQFLIQYYNGEERAKGNILERFSAQQFPDLHSELNLSSLELGDSALYFCASSVPLAGGTDTQYFGPGTRLTVL.

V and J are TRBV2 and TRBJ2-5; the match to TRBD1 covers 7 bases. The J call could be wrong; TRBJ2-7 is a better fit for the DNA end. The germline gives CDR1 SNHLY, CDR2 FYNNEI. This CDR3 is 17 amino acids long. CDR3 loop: CASREPSEWTGRYEQYF. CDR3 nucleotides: TGTGCCAGCAGGGAACCCAGCGAATGGACAGGACGTTACGAGCAGTACTTC.

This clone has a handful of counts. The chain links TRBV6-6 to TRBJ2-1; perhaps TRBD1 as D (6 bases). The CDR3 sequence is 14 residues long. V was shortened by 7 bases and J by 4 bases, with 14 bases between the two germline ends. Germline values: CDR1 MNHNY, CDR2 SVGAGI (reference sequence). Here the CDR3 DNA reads TGTGCCAGCATAAGGGGGTTAGAGTACAATGAGCAGTTCTTC. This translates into CASIRGLEYNEQFF.

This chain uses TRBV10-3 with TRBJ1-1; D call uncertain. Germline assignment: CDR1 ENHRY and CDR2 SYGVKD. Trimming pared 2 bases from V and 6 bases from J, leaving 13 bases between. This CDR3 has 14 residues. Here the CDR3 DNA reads TGTGCCATCAGTGAGGGCGCCCAAGCGGCTGAAGCTTTCTTT. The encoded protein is CAISEGAQAAEAFF.

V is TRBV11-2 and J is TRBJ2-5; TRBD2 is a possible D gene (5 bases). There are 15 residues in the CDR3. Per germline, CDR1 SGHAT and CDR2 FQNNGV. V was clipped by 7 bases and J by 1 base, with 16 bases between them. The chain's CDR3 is CASTMPRLLQETQYF. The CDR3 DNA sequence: TGTGCCAGCACCATGCCCCGACTACTCCAAGAGACCCAGTACTTC.

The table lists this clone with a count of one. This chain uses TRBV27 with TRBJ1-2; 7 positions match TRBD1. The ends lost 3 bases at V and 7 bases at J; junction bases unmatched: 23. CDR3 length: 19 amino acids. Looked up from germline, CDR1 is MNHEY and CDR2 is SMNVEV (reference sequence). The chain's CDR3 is CASSFLKPQPDRARGGYTF. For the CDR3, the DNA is TGTGCCAGCAGTTTCCTAAAACCTCAACCTGACAGGGCGCGTGGTGGCTACACCTTC.

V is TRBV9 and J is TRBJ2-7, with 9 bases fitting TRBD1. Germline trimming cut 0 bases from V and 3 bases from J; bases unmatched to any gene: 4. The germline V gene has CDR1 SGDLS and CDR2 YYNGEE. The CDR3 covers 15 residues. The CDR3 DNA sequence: TGTGCCAGCAGCGTAGGAGGGACAGGGAACTACGAGCAGTACTTC. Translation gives CASSVGGTGNYEQYF.

As DNA, the CDR3 is TGTGCCAGCAGCCCCACTAGCGGGAGTAGAACAGATACGCAGTATTTT. It is translated as CASSPTSGSRTDTQYF. The chain carries TRBV13 and TRBJ2-3; 11 nucleotides align to TRBD2. The CDR3 runs 16 residues. CDR1 is PRHDT, CDR2 FYEKMQ, per germline (reference sequence). J was trimmed by 3 bases and V by 5 bases; bases with no gene match: 7.

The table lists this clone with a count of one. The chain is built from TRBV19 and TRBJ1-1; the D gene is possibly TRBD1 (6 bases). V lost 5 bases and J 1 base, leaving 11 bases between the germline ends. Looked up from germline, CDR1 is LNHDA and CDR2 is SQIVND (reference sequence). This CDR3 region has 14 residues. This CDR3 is CASSAGTPNTEAFF. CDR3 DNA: TGTGCCAGTAGTGCCGGGACACCGAACACTGAAGCTTTCTTT.

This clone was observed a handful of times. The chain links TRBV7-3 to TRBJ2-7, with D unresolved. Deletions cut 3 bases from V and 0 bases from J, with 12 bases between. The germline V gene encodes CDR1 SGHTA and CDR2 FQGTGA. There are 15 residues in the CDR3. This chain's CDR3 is CASSLFGESSYEQYF. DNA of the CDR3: TGTGCCAGCAGCTTGTTCGGTGAAAGCTCCTACGAGCAGTACTTC.

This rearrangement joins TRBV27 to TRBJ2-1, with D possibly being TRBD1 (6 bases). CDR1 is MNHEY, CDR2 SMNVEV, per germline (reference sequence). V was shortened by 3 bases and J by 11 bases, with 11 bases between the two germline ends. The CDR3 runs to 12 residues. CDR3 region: CASSLSGTKQFF. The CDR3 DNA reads TGTGCCAGCAGTTTGTCCGGGACAAAGCAGTTCTTC.